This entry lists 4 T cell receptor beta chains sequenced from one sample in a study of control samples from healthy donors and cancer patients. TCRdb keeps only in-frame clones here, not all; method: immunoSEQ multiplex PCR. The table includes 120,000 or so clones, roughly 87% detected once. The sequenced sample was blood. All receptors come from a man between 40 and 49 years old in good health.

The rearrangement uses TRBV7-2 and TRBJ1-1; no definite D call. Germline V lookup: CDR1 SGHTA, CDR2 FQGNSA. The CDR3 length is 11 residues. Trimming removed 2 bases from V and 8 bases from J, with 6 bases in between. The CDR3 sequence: CASSLHKEAFF. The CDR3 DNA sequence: TGTGCCAGCAGCTTACATAAGGAAGCTTTCTTT.

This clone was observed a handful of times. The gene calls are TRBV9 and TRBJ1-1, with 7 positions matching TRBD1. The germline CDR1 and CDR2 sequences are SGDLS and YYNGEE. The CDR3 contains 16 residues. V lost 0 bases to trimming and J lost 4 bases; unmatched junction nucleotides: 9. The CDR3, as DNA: TGTGCCAGCAGCGTAGGGGCAGGGGGGTCCGGCACTGAAGCTTTCTTT. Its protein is CASSVGAGGSGTEAFF.

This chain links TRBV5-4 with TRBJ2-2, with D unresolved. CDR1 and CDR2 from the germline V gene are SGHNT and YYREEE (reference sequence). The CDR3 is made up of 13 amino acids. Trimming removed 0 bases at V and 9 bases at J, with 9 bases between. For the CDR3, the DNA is TGTGCCAGCAGCTTGGCCCCGGGCCGGGAGCTGTTTTTT. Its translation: CASSLAPGRELFF.

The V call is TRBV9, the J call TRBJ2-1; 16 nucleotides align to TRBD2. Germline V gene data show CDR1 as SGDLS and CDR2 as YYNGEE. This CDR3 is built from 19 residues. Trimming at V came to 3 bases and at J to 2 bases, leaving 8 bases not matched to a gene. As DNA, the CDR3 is TGTGCCAGCAGCGCCCCCGGGACTAGCGGGGGGGCCCCCTACAATGAGCAGTTCTTC. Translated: CASSAPGTSGGAPYNEQFF.